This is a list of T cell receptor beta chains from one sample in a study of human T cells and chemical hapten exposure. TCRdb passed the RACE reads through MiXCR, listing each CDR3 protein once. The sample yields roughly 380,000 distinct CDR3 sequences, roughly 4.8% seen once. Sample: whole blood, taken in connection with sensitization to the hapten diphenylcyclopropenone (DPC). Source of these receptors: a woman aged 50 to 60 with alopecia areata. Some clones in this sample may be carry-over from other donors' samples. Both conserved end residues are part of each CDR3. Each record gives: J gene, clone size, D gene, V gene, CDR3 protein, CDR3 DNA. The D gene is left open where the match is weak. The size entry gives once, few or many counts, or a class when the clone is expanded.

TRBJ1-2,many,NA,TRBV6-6,CASSPSPSGYGYTF,TGTGCCAGTTCGCCCTCACCCTCGGGCTATGGCTACACCTTC
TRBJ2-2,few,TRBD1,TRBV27,CASSQAGQGTGELFF,TGTGCCAGCAGCCAGGCCGGACAGGGCACCGGGGAGCTGTTTTTT
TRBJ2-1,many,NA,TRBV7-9,CASSELTTGYNEQFF,TGTGCCAGCAGTGAACTGACAACCGGCTACAATGAGCAGTTCTTC
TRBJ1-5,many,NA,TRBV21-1,CASSPRPDLGGNQPQHF,TGTGCCAGCAGCCCTCGTCCGGACTTAGGAGGCAATCAGCCCCAGCATTTT
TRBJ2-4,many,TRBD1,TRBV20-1,CSARTGTGFAIQYF,TGCAGTGCCCGTACCGGGACAGGGTTTGCCATTCAGTACTTC
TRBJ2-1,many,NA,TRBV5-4,CASSLVGREQFF,TGTGCCAGCAGCTTGGTGGGGCGCGAGCAGTTCTTC
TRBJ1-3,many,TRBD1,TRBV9,CASSAVPWDSPYF,TGTGCCAGCAGCGCCGTACCCTGGGACAGCCCATATTTT
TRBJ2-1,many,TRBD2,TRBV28,CASTRTSSYNEQFF,TGTGCCAGCACTCGGACTAGCTCCTACAATGAGCAGTTCTTC
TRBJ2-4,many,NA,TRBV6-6,CASRLGRGDQYF,TGTGCCAGCAGATTGGGCCGTGGAGATCAGTACTTC
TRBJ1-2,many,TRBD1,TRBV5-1,CASSFGQGNYGYTF,TGCGCCAGCAGCTTCGGACAGGGTAACTATGGCTACACCTTC
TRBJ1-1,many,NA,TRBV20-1,CSAKVGAGQGSRTEAFF,TGCAGTGCTAAGGTGGGGGCAGGGCAGGGCTCGCGAACTGAAGCTTTCTTT
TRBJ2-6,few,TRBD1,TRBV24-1,CATSDSRTGRGANVLTF,TGTGCCACCAGTGATTCACGGACAGGGCGCGGGGCCAACGTCCTGACTTTC
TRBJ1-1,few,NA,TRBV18,CASSPQGTLLNTEAFF,TGTGCCAGCTCACCACAGGGCACTTTATTGAACACTGAAGCTTTCTTT
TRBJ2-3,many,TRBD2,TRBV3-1,CASSQGGSDTQYF,TGTGCCAGCAGCCAGGGGGGGTCAGATACGCAGTATTTT
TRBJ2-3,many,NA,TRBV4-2,CASSQELGITDTQYF,TGTGCCAGCAGCCAAGAGTTAGGGATCACAGATACGCAGTATTTT
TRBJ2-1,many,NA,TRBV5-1,CASSLALNRPPYNEQFF,TGCGCCAGCAGCTTGGCCCTAAACAGGCCTCCCTACAATGAGCAGTTCTTC
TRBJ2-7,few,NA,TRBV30,CAWSVQAGSGEQYF,TGTGCCTGGAGTGTACAGGCGGGTTCCGGAGAGCAGTACTTC
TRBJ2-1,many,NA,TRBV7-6,CASSSHSNEQFF,TGTGCCAGCAGCTCCCACAGCAATGAGCAGTTCTTC